This T cell receptor beta chain comes out of a study of blood T cell repertoires in COVID-19. Overall study context: The United States, Italy and Spain provided the acute and convalescent COVID-19 samples. T cells, B-cell-depleted T cells, or PBMCs supplied cDNA or gDNA.

Germline V CDR1 and CDR2: KGHDR, SFDVKD. CDR3 length: 18 amino acids. V lost 3 bases to trimming and J lost 0 bases; unmatched junction nucleotides: 6. Original processing methods: The authors estimated nucleated cell counts from reference gene primer amplification. The data were produced by immunoSEQ multiplex PCR, yet TCRdb's version contains in-frame clones alone and is incomplete. V, J and clone size are those of that table, while D and trimming were read from the DNA. The sample records 300,000 to 400,000 clones, about nine tenths being singletons. In this sample, this clone turned up once. This rearrangement joins TRBV24-1 to TRBJ2-1, with 11 bases that match TRBD2. This TCR was recovered from a man in his fifties with active or convalescent COVID-19. Material: peripheral blood. CDR3 amino acids: CATSDIAGGGGSYNEQFF. The CDR3 coding sequence is TGTGCCACCAGTGATATAGCGGGAGGGGGGGGCTCCTACAATGAGCAGTTCTTC.